These T cell receptor beta chains were read from a single sample in a study of CD8 T cells in Susac syndrome. TCRdb re-derived calls from the immunoSEQ multiplex PCR reads in MiXCR, one entry per CDR3 protein. This table holds 250,000 to 300,000 distinct CDR3 sequences, over 75% found once. Sequencing was carried out using CD8+ T cells from PBMCs. The receptors shown here come from a human donor with multiple sclerosis. CDR3s include the opening cysteine and the closing phenylalanine or tryptophan. D genes are given only for firm matches. Not all rows give a size; the values are once, few, many and, for expanded clones, a class.

d_call: NA; v_call: TRBV12-3/TRBV12-4; j_call: TRBJ2-3; clone_size: once; cdr3_aa: CASSLSPGSDTQYF; cdr3_nt: TGTGCCAGCAGTCTCTCCCCTGGGTCAGATACGCAGTATTTT
d_call: TRBD1; v_call: TRBV27; j_call: TRBJ2-7; clone_size: few; cdr3_aa: CASSSGGEQYF; cdr3_nt: TGTGCCAGCAGTTCAGGGGGCGAGCAGTACTTC
d_call: NA; v_call: TRBV9; j_call: TRBJ2-1; clone_size: NA; cdr3_aa: CASSVGGETEQFF; cdr3_nt: TGTGCCAGCAGCGTAGGCGGGGAGACTGAGCAGTTCTTC
d_call: NA; v_call: TRBV27; j_call: TRBJ1-6; clone_size: NA; cdr3_aa: CASSLAGNSPLHF; cdr3_nt: TGTGCCAGCAGTTTGGCGGGCAATTCACCCCTCCACTTT
d_call: NA; v_call: TRBV5-6; j_call: TRBJ2-7; clone_size: NA; cdr3_aa: CASSLRKDLKSYEQYF; cdr3_nt: TGTGCCAGCAGCTTGCGTAAAGACCTAAAATCCTACGAGCAGTACTTC
d_call: TRBD2; v_call: TRBV6-8; j_call: TRBJ2-3; clone_size: NA; cdr3_aa: CASRKSPGLAVGDTQYF; cdr3_nt: TGTGCCAGCAGGAAATCTCCGGGACTAGCGGTAGGAGATACGCAGTATTTT
d_call: NA; v_call: TRBV7-9; j_call: TRBJ1-3; clone_size: NA; cdr3_aa: CASSFGGDTIYF; cdr3_nt: TGTGCCAGCAGCTTCGGGGGAGACACCATATATTTT
d_call: NA; v_call: TRBV29-1; j_call: TRBJ1-2; clone_size: NA; cdr3_aa: CSVGGVEYGYTF; cdr3_nt: TGCAGCGTCGGAGGGGTGGAGTATGGCTACACCTTC
d_call: NA; v_call: TRBV6-5; j_call: TRBJ1-6; clone_size: NA; cdr3_aa: CASSYSRTDLALHF; cdr3_nt: TGTGCCAGCAGTTACTCTAGGACAGATTTAGCCCTCCACTTT
d_call: NA; v_call: TRBV4-3; j_call: TRBJ2-7; clone_size: once; cdr3_aa: CASSQDFRDRRSYEQYF; cdr3_nt: TGCGCCAGCAGCCAAGATTTCCGGGACCGACGTTCCTACGAGCAGTACTTC
d_call: NA; v_call: TRBV21-1; j_call: TRBJ2-7; clone_size: NA; cdr3_aa: CASSKFDSSYEQYF; cdr3_nt: TGTGCCAGCAGCAAATTTGACTCCTCCTACGAGCAGTACTTC
d_call: TRBD1; v_call: TRBV20-1; j_call: TRBJ1-2; clone_size: NA; cdr3_aa: CSARGAVGQAYYGYTF; cdr3_nt: TGCAGTGCTAGGGGGGCCGTGGGACAGGCGTACTATGGCTACACCTTC
d_call: NA; v_call: TRBV6-2/TRBV6-3; j_call: TRBJ2-1; clone_size: NA; cdr3_aa: CASSYNPPTGLSSYNEQFF; cdr3_nt: TGTGCCAGCAGTTACAACCCACCGACAGGTTTGAGCTCCTACAATGAGCAGTTCTTC
d_call: NA; v_call: TRBV3-1; j_call: TRBJ1-6; clone_size: NA; cdr3_aa: CASSQQGFFNSPLHF; cdr3_nt: TGTGCCAGCAGCCAACAGGGCTTTTTTAATTCACCCCTCCACTTT
d_call: NA; v_call: TRBV29-1; j_call: TRBJ2-1; clone_size: NA; cdr3_aa: CSVGVLGWEQFF; cdr3_nt: TGCAGCGTTGGAGTCCTGGGCTGGGAGCAGTTCTTC
d_call: NA; v_call: TRBV28; j_call: TRBJ2-3; clone_size: NA; cdr3_aa: CASSLLQGQGRATDTQYF; cdr3_nt: TGTGCCAGCAGTCTCCTACAAGGGCAGGGGAGGGCAACAGATACGCAGTATTTT
d_call: NA; v_call: TRBV5-6; j_call: TRBJ2-7; clone_size: NA; cdr3_aa: CASSYQGYEQYF; cdr3_nt: TGTGCCAGCAGCTATCAAGGGTACGAGCAGTACTTC
d_call: TRBD1; v_call: TRBV3-1; j_call: TRBJ2-5; clone_size: NA; cdr3_aa: CASSPKSGTGWETQYF; cdr3_nt: TGTGCCAGCAGCCCAAAATCGGGGACAGGCTGGGAGACCCAGTACTTC
d_call: NA; v_call: TRBV5-4; j_call: TRBJ1-2; clone_size: once; cdr3_aa: CASSLDGTGWGYTF; cdr3_nt: TGTGCCAGCAGCTTGGACGGGACGGGTTGGGGCTACACCTTC
d_call: NA; v_call: TRBV4-2; j_call: TRBJ2-5; clone_size: NA; cdr3_aa: CASSQDRGAGSTGTQYF; cdr3_nt: TGTGCCAGCAGCCAAGATCGGGGGGCGGGGTCCACGGGGACCCAGTACTTC
d_call: NA; v_call: TRBV4-1; j_call: TRBJ1-1; clone_size: once; cdr3_aa: CASSQETGREAFF; cdr3_nt: TGCGCCAGCAGCCAAGAAACAGGGCGTGAAGCTTTCTTT
d_call: NA; v_call: TRBV10-3; j_call: TRBJ2-7; clone_size: NA; cdr3_aa: CAIGGESYEQYF; cdr3_nt: TGTGCCATCGGGGGAGAATCCTACGAGCAGTACTTC
d_call: NA; v_call: TRBV13; j_call: TRBJ2-3; clone_size: NA; cdr3_aa: CASSSRSGTVSTDTQYF; cdr3_nt: TGTGCCAGCAGCAGCCGCTCCGGGACGGTGAGCACAGATACGCAGTATTTT
d_call: NA; v_call: TRBV23-1; j_call: TRBJ2-7; clone_size: NA; cdr3_aa: CASSQSAGGQLYEQYF; cdr3_nt: TGCGCCAGCAGTCAATCTGCCGGGGGTCAGTTATACGAGCAGTACTTC
d_call: TRBD1; v_call: TRBV5-1; j_call: TRBJ1-2; clone_size: NA; cdr3_aa: CASGQGNYGYTF; cdr3_nt: TGCGCCAGCGGACAGGGAAACTATGGCTACACCTTC
d_call: TRBD1; v_call: TRBV7-6; j_call: TRBJ2-1; clone_size: few; cdr3_aa: CASSWTGSEQFF; cdr3_nt: TGTGCCAGCAGCTGGACAGGCAGTGAGCAGTTCTTC
d_call: NA; v_call: TRBV20-1; j_call: TRBJ2-3; clone_size: NA; cdr3_aa: CSARRPGFDTDTQYF; cdr3_nt: TGCAGTGCGAGAAGGCCGGGATTTGACACAGATACGCAGTATTTT
d_call: NA; v_call: TRBV9; j_call: TRBJ2-7; clone_size: NA; cdr3_aa: CASSVVGSSYEQYF; cdr3_nt: TGTGCCAGCAGCGTAGTCGGTAGCTCCTACGAGCAGTACTTC
d_call: NA; v_call: TRBV5-6; j_call: TRBJ2-1; clone_size: NA; cdr3_aa: CASLPANADNEQFF; cdr3_nt: TGTGCCAGCCTCCCCGCGAATGCGGACAATGAGCAGTTCTTC
d_call: NA; v_call: TRBV20-1; j_call: TRBJ1-2; clone_size: NA; cdr3_aa: CSARDSGQGAMGYTF; cdr3_nt: NA
d_call: NA; v_call: TRBV29-1; j_call: TRBJ2-3; clone_size: NA; cdr3_aa: CSVEWAGSDTLYF; cdr3_nt: TGCAGCGTTGAATGGGCGGGATCAGATACGCTGTATTTT
d_call: TRBD1; v_call: TRBV4-1; j_call: TRBJ2-7; clone_size: NA; cdr3_aa: CASSGQGALLLGNEQYF; cdr3_nt: TGCGCCAGCTCGGGACAGGGGGCCCTACTCCTCGGGAACGAGCAGTACTTC
d_call: NA; v_call: TRBV27; j_call: TRBJ2-5; clone_size: NA; cdr3_aa: CASSLLGTGSHGETQYF; cdr3_nt: TGTGCCAGCAGTTTATTAGGGACGGGCTCACATGGGGAGACCCAGTACTTC
d_call: TRBD1; v_call: TRBV6-2/TRBV6-3; j_call: TRBJ1-2; clone_size: once; cdr3_aa: CASSYGQDYGYTF; cdr3_nt: TGTGCCAGCAGCTATGGACAGGACTATGGCTACACCTTC
d_call: TRBD1; v_call: TRBV29-1; j_call: TRBJ1-2; clone_size: NA; cdr3_aa: CSAKTGTNYGYTF; cdr3_nt: TGCAGCGCAAAGACAGGGACTAACTATGGCTACACCTTC
d_call: TRBD1; v_call: TRBV28; j_call: TRBJ2-7; clone_size: NA; cdr3_aa: CASSLPGQTYEQYF; cdr3_nt: TGTGCCAGCAGTTTACCGGGACAGACCTACGAGCAGTACTTC
d_call: TRBD2; v_call: TRBV6-5; j_call: TRBJ2-1; clone_size: NA; cdr3_aa: CASSYSGGTSGSNEQFF; cdr3_nt: TGTGCCAGCAGTTACTCGGGCGGGACTAGCGGGAGCAATGAGCAGTTCTTC
d_call: NA; v_call: TRBV27; j_call: TRBJ1-5; clone_size: NA; cdr3_aa: CASSLAGFQPQHF; cdr3_nt: TGTGCCAGCAGTTTAGCAGGCTTTCAGCCCCAGCATTTT
d_call: TRBD1; v_call: TRBV24-1; j_call: TRBJ2-7; clone_size: NA; cdr3_aa: CATRQGNEQYF; cdr3_nt: TGTGCCACCAGACAGGGGAACGAGCAGTACTTC
d_call: TRBD2; v_call: TRBV7-9; j_call: TRBJ2-7; clone_size: once; cdr3_aa: CASSLTVSGYEQYF; cdr3_nt: TGTGCCAGCAGCCTTACCGTTAGCGGGTACGAGCAGTACTTC
d_call: TRBD2; v_call: TRBV6-4; j_call: TRBJ2-4; clone_size: NA; cdr3_aa: CASPPGGKGSTKNIQYF; cdr3_nt: TGTGCCAGCCCCCCGGGAGGGAAGGGTTCGACCAAAAACATTCAGTACTTC
d_call: TRBD1; v_call: TRBV19; j_call: TRBJ2-1; clone_size: few; cdr3_aa: CASSLGDRGYNEQFF; cdr3_nt: TGTGCCAGTAGTTTGGGGGACAGGGGGTACAATGAGCAGTTCTTC
d_call: NA; v_call: TRBV29-1; j_call: TRBJ2-2; clone_size: NA; cdr3_aa: CSVFSANTGELFF; cdr3_nt: TGCAGCGTTTTTTCGGCGAACACCGGGGAGCTGTTTTTT
d_call: TRBD2; v_call: TRBV7-2; j_call: TRBJ2-7; clone_size: NA; cdr3_aa: CASSPRLAGEFYEQYF; cdr3_nt: TGTGCCAGCAGCCCGCGACTAGCGGGAGAGTTCTACGAGCAGTACTTC
d_call: NA; v_call: TRBV24-1; j_call: TRBJ2-1; clone_size: NA; cdr3_aa: CATSDPSSYNEQFF; cdr3_nt: TGTGCCACCAGTGATCCTAGCTCCTACAATGAGCAGTTCTTC
d_call: TRBD1; v_call: TRBV18; j_call: TRBJ2-4; clone_size: NA; cdr3_aa: CASSRRDRVLAKNIQYF; cdr3_nt: TGTGCCAGCTCACGCCGGGACAGGGTCCTAGCCAAAAACATTCAGTACTTC
d_call: NA; v_call: TRBV14; j_call: TRBJ2-1; clone_size: NA; cdr3_aa: CASSQAPLNFLFYNEQFF; cdr3_nt: TGTGCCAGCAGCCAAGCTCCTTTGAACTTTCTTTTCTACAATGAGCAGTTCTTC
d_call: TRBD2; v_call: TRBV30; j_call: TRBJ2-7; clone_size: NA; cdr3_aa: CAWSIGAGRRTPDF; cdr3_nt: TGTGCCTGGAGCATAGGAGCGGGACGAAGGACGCCAGACTTC
d_call: NA; v_call: TRBV27; j_call: TRBJ2-3; clone_size: NA; cdr3_aa: CASGWRGYTDTQYF; cdr3_nt: TGTGCCAGCGGGTGGCGGGGATACACAGATACGCAGTATTTT
d_call: TRBD2; v_call: TRBV27; j_call: TRBJ2-2; clone_size: NA; cdr3_aa: CASRPLGAGDSNTGELFF; cdr3_nt: TGTGCCAGCAGACCCCTCGGGGCGGGGGACTCGAACACCGGGGAGCTGTTTTTT